This entry lists 16 T cell receptor beta chains sequenced from one sample in a study of blood T cell repertoires in COVID-19. Sequencing used immunoSEQ multiplex PCR; TCRdb keeps in-frame clones, though not all of them. The table lists over 85,000 clones, 75% to 95% of them singletons. The source material was peripheral blood. The receptors stem from a human donor with active COVID-19. The donor label of this sample is uncertain.

The chain recombines TRBV21-1 with TRBJ2-3; the listed D gene, TRBD2, was not tested against the DNA. TRBV21-1 is annotated as a pseudogene. The length of the CDR3 is 17 residues. Here the CDR3 reads CASSKGFGGRSTDTQYF. CDR3 DNA: TGTGCCAGCAGCAAAGGGTTCGGGGGGCGGAGCACAGATACGCAGTATTTT.

This clone was found once. The chain couples TRBV6-6 to TRBJ2-3; 9 bases agree with TRBD1. V shed 7 bases, J shed 5 bases, and the junction held 10 bases outside the gene matches. Germline V gene lookup returns CDR1 MNHNY and CDR2 SVGAGI (reference sequence). The CDR3 runs to 15 residues. The CDR3 DNA reads as TGTGCCAGCAAGCACCGGGACAGGGTTAAAGATACGCAGTATTTT. This sequence encodes CASKHRDRVKDTQYF.

This chain uses TRBV9 with TRBJ2-5; 8 positions agree with TRBD2. The J segment lost 1 base and the V segment lost 4 bases, leaving 9 bases of the junction unmatched. The CDR3 runs 16 residues. From germline, CDR1 is SGDLS and CDR2 YYNGEE. The CDR3 region has the DNA TGTGCCAGCAGCCCCCGGCTAGCGGGCCCCCAAGAGACCCAGTACTTC. Encoded protein: CASSPRLAGPQETQYF.

The rearrangement joins TRBV29-1 to TRBJ1-3; 7 nucleotides agree with TRBD1. There are 13 residues in the CDR3. Germline lookup yields CDR1 SQVTM and CDR2 ANQGSEA. The trim removed 6 bases at V and 6 bases at J, leaving 8 bases unmatched. CDR3 loop: CSVTGPGQNTIYF. The CDR3, as DNA: TGCAGCGTGACAGGGCCGGGGCAAAACACCATATATTTT.

This chain uses TRBV5-6 with TRBJ1-2, with 8 bases matching TRBD1. The CDR3 is 14 amino acids. V was pared by 4 bases and J by 1 base, with 3 bases of the junction left unmatched. The V gene's germline CDR1 is SGHDT and CDR2 YYEEEE. CDR3 protein: CASSLTGDNYGYTF. CDR3 coding DNA: TGTGCCAGCAGCCTGACAGGGGATAACTATGGCTACACCTTC.

This chain connects TRBV7-9 to TRBJ2-5; D might be TRBD2 (5 bases). Germline V gene sequence: CDR1 SEHNR, CDR2 FQNEAQ (reference sequence). Deletions cut 3 bases from V and 5 bases from J, with 13 bases between. The CDR3 spans 14 residues. DNA for the CDR3: TGTGCCAGCAGCTTCGGGGAAGGTGCGGAGACCCAGTACTTC. As protein: CASSFGEGAETQYF. Complete variable domain (other parts from reference TRBV7-9 and TRBJ2-5): DTGVSQNPRHKITKRGQNVTFRCDPISEHNRLYWYRQTLGQGPEFLTYFQNEAQLEKSRLLSDRFSAERPKGSFSTLEIQRTEQGDSAMYLCASSFGEGAETQYFGPGTRLLVL.

The genes are TRBV11-2 and TRBJ2-3; TRBD2 might be the D (7 bases). The CDR3 loop spans 14 amino acids. CDR1 SGHAT and CDR2 FQNNGV come from the germline V gene. V was trimmed by 4 bases and J by 7 bases, leaving 15 bases between them. CDR3 protein: CASSSHGGLYTQYF. CDR3 coding DNA: TGTGCCAGCAGCTCACACGGGGGGCTGTATACGCAGTATTTT.

The gene calls are TRBV7-8 and TRBJ1-6; no reliable D call. Germline assignment: CDR1 SGHVS and CDR2 FQNEAQ. The ends were cut back, 4 bases at V and 3 bases at J, with 10 bases in the middle. The CDR3 contains 15 residues. This CDR3 is CASSSTGLYNSPLHF. The CDR3 coding sequence is TGTGCCAGCAGCTCAACCGGACTCTATAATTCACCCCTCCACTTT.

V and J are TRBV5-1 and TRBJ2-1, with 11 bases identical to TRBD2. The CDR3 extends over 17 amino acids. V dropped 1 base and J dropped 2; count of bases not matched to a gene: 5. From germline, CDR1 is SGHRS and CDR2 YFSETQ. CDR3 region: CASSLLAGGGAYNEQFF. In nucleotides, the CDR3 is TGCGCCAGCAGCTTGCTAGCGGGGGGAGGCGCCTACAATGAGCAGTTCTTC.

The V gene is TRBV5-1, the J gene TRBJ1-2; 12 nucleotides line up with TRBD1. The CDR3 is 14 residues long. Germline lookup yields CDR1 SGHRS and CDR2 YFSETQ. V trimming: 3 bases; J trimming: 8 bases; junction bases outside the gene matches: 5. The CDR3 sequence is CASSSGQGAVGYTF. CDR3 DNA: TGCGCCAGCAGCTCGGGACAGGGGGCGGTGGGCTACACCTTC.

The V gene is TRBV7-3, the J gene TRBJ2-3; 9 bases map to TRBD2. Trimming at V came to 3 bases and at J to 5 bases, leaving 9 bases not matched to a gene. This CDR3 has 16 amino acids. CDR1 SGHTA and CDR2 FQGTGA come from the germline V gene. The CDR3 DNA reads TGTGCCAGCAGCTTGAAGCGGGGGGACGCAAGAGATACGCAGTATTTT. It yields the protein CASSLKRGDARDTQYF.

V usage is TRBV19 and J usage is TRBJ2-3, with 7 bases fitting TRBD1. This CDR3 comprises 14 residues. J lost 5 bases, V lost 8 bases, and 10 bases had no gene match. CDR1 is LNHDA and CDR2 is SQIVND in the germline V gene (reference sequence). DNA of the CDR3: TGTGCCAGTGCCAACCAAAGGACAGGAGATACGCAGTATTTT. It codes for CASANQRTGDTQYF.

The rearrangement uses TRBV11-3 and TRBJ2-3; TRBD1 is a possible D gene (5 bases). Germline CDR1 and CDR2: SGHNT and YENEEA. CDR3 size: 17 residues. Trimming removed 0 bases from V and 1 base from J, with 14 bases in between. This chain's CDR3 is CASSLDVGDVGTDTQYF. CDR3 sequence (DNA): TGTGCCAGCAGCTTAGATGTAGGGGATGTTGGCACAGATACGCAGTATTTT.

The chain combines TRBV11-3 with TRBJ1-1, with D unresolved. Germline CDR1 reads SGHNT; CDR2 reads YENEEA. The CDR3 spans 12 residues. V lost 4 bases and J 8 bases, leaving 11 bases between the germline ends. This chain's CDR3 is CASSSRHGEAFF. CDR3 nucleotide sequence: TGTGCCAGCAGCTCCAGGCATGGAGAAGCTTTCTTT.

The chain links TRBV9 to TRBJ2-5; 13 positions agree with TRBD2. V was clipped by 3 bases and J by 2 bases; unmatched bases: 4. This CDR3 is built from 16 residues. Germline CDR1 reads SGDLS; CDR2 reads YYNGEE. Here the CDR3 DNA reads TGTGCCAGCAGCGAGACTAGCGGGGGGAATCAAGAGACCCAGTACTTC. Translation gives CASSETSGGNQETQYF.

This chain's CDR3 is CASSIDLPGLGELFF. CDR3 bases: TGTGCCAGTAGTATAGATCTACCCGGACTAGGGGAGCTGTTTTTT. V gene TRBV19 combines with J gene TRBJ2-2; TRBD2 might be the D (6 bases). The CDR3 is 15 residues long. Germline V lookup: CDR1 LNHDA, CDR2 SQIVND (reference sequence). The germline V and J ends were trimmed by 0 bases and 8 bases, with 13 bases remaining between them.